This T cell receptor beta chain stems from a study of cytomegalovirus exposure and HLA in healthy donors. The study's findings and limits: V- and J-gene trimming of TCR beta was linked (in a later analysis) to a missense DCLRE1C variant.

It was healthy bone marrow donors who served as donors. At the time of sampling, donors were nominally healthy, though unrecorded immune exposures were likely. PCR involved 60 Vbeta and 13 Jbeta primers. Profiled with immunoSEQ multiplex PCR; TCRdb holds only in-frame clones, not every one. The sample has some 150,000 clones, approximately 83% seen once. In the case of this clone: Its antigen is unidentified.

Losses at the gene ends were 5 bases for V and 11 bases for J; bases not matched to a gene: 10. The CDR3 extends over 14 amino acids. The germline V gene encodes CDR1 SNHLY and CDR2 FYNNEI. Material for sequencing was PBMCs. The sequence derives from a woman between 18 and 30 years old in good health and CMV-seronegative. The rearrangement joins TRBV2 to TRBJ1-4; 8 bases are shared with TRBD1. The DNA for the CDR3 is TGTGCCAGCAGTTATCCGGGACAGGTTTGGAAACTGTTTTTT. Protein sequence: CASSYPGQVWKLFF.